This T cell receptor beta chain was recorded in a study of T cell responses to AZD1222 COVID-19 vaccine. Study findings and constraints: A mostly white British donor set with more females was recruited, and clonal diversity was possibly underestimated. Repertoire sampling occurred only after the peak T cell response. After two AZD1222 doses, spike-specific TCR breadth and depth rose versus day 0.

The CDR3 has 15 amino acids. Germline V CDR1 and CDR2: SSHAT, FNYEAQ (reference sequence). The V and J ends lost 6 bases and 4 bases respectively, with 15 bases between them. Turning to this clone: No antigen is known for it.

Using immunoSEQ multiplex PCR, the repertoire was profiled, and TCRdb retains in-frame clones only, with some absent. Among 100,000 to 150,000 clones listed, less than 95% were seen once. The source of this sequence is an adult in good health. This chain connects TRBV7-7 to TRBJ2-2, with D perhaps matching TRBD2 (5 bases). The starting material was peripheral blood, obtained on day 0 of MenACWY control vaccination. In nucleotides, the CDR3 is TGTGCCAGCAGTTCACTTAGGGAGCGCACCGGGGAGCTGTTTTTT. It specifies CASSSLRERTGELFF.